This T cell receptor (beta chain) was obtained from a study of blood T cell repertoires in COVID-19. Study overall: In each case, the material was cDNA or gDNA derived from T cells, B-cell-depleted T cells, or PBMCs.

Under the authors' procedure: Nucleated cell number was recorded as an estimate derived from reference gene primer amplification. This table comes from immunoSEQ multiplex PCR, and its TCRdb copy is limited to in-frame clones, with some not included. V, J and clone size are those of that table, while D and trimming were read from the DNA. The sample records over 90,000 clones, 70% to 90% being singletons. Germline assignment: CDR1 MGHRA and CDR2 YSYEKL. The length of the CDR3 is 17 residues. The ends lost 4 bases at V and 2 bases at J; junction bases unmatched: 10. The TCR originated in a man aged 50-59 years with active or convalescent COVID-19. V gene TRBV4-1 combines with J gene TRBJ2-5; TRBD2 matches 10 bases. What was sequenced was peripheral blood. The CDR3 loop reads CASSLHSSSGGQETQYF. CDR3 in DNA: TGCGCCAGCAGCCTACACTCCTCTAGCGGGGGACAAGAGACCCAGTACTTC.